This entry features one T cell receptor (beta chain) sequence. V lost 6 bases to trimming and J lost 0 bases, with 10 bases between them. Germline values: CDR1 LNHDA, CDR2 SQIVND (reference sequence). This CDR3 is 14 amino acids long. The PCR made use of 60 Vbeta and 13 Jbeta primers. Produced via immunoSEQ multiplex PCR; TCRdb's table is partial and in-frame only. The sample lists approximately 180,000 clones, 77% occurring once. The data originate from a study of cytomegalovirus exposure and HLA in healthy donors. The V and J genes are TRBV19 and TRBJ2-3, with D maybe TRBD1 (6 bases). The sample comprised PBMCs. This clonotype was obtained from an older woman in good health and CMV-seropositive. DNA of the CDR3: TGTGCCAGTAGGTCAGGGGCCAGCACAGATACGCAGTATTTT. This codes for CASRSGASTDTQYF.